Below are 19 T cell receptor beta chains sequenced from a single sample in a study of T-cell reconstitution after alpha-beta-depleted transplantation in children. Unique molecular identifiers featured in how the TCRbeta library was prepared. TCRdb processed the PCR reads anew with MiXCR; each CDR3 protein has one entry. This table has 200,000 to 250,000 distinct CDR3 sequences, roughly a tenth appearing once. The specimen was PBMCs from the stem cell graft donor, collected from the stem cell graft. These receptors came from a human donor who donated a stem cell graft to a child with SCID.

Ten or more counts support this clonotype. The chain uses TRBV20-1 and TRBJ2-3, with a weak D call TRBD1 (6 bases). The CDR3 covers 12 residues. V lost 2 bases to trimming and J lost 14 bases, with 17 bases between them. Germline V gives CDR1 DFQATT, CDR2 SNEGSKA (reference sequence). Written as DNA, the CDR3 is TGCAGTGCTAGATCTAGGGGGAACAGTCTGTATTTT. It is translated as CSARSRGNSLYF.

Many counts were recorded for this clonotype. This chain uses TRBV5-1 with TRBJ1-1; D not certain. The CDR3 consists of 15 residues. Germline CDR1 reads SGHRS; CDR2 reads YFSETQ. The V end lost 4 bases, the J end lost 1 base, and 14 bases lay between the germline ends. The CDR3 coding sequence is TGCGCCAGCAGCACCCTCGAGGGCGCGAACACTGAAGCTTTCTTT. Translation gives CASSTLEGANTEAFF. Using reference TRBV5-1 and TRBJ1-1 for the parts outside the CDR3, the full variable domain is KAGVTQTPRYLIKTRGQQVTLSCSPISGHRSVSWYQQTPGQGLQFLFEYFSETQRNKGNFPGRFSGRQFSNSRSEMNVSTLELGDSALYLCASSTLEGANTEAFFGQGTRLTVV.

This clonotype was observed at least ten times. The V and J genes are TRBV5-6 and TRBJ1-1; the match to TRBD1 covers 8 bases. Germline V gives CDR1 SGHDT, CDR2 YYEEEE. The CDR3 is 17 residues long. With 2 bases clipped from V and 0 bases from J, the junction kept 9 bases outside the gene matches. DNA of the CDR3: TGTGCCAGCAGCTTCTCGGGACAGGTATTCATGAACACTGAAGCTTTCTTT. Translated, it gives CASSFSGQVFMNTEAFF. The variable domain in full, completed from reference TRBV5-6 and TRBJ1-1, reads DAGVTQSPTHLIKTRGQQVTLRCSPKSGHDTVSWYQQALGQGPQFIFQYYEEEERQRGNFPDRFSGHQFPNYSSELNVNALLLGDSALYLCASSFSGQVFMNTEAFFGQGTRLTVV.

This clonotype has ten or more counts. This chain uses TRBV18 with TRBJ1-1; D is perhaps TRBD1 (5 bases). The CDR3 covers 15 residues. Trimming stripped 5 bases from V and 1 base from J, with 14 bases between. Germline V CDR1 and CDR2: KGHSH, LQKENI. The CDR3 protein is CASSLGVPANTEAFF. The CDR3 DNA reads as TGTGCCAGCTCATTGGGGGTCCCAGCGAACACTGAAGCTTTCTTT. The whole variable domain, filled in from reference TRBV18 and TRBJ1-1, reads NAGVMQNPRHLVRRRGQEARLRCSPMKGHSHVYWYRQLPEEGLKFMVYLQKENIIDESGMPKERFSAEFPKEGPSILRIQQVVRGDSAAYFCASSLGVPANTEAFFGQGTRLTVV.

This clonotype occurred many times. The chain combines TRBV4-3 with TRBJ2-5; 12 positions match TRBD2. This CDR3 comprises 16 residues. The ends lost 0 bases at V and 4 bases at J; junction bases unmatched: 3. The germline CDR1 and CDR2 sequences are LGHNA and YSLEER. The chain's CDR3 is CASSQELAGGAETQYF. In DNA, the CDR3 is TGCGCCAGCAGCCAAGAACTAGCGGGGGGTGCAGAGACCCAGTACTTC.

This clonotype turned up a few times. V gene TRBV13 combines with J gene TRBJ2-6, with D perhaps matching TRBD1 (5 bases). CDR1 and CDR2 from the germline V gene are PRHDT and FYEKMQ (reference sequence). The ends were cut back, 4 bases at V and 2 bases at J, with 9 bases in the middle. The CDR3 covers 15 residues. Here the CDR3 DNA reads TGTGCCAGCAGCTCTTCAGGGACTGGGGCCAACGTCCTGACTTTC. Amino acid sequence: CASSSSGTGANVLTF.

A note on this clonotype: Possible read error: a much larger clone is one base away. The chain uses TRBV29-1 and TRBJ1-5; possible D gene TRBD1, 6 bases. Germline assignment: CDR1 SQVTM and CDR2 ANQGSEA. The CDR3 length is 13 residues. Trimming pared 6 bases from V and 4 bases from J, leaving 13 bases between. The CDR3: CSVPRGGNQPQHF. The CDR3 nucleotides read TGCAGCGTCCCGAGAGGGGGAAATCAGCCCCAGCATTTT.

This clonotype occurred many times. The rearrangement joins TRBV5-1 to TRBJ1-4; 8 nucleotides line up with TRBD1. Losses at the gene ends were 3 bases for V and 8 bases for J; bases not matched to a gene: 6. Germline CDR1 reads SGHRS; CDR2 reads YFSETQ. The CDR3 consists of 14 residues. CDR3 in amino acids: CASSSGQGYEKLFF. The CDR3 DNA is TGCGCCAGCAGCTCCGGACAGGGCTACGAAAAACTGTTTTTT.

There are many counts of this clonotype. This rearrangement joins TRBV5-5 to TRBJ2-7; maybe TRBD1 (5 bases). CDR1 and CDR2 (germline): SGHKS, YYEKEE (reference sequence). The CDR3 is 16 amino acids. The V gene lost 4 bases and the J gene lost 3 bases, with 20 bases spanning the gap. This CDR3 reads CASSPAAASGIYEQYF. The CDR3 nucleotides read TGTGCCAGCAGCCCGGCTGCCGCTTCAGGGATCTACGAGCAGTACTTC.

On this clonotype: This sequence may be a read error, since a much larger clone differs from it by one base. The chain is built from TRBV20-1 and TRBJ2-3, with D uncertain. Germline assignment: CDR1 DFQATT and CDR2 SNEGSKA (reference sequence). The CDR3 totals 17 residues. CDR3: CCARDFLGTHGADTQYF. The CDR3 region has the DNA TGCTGTGCTAGAGATTTTTTGGGTACCCACGGCGCAGATACGCAGTATTTT.

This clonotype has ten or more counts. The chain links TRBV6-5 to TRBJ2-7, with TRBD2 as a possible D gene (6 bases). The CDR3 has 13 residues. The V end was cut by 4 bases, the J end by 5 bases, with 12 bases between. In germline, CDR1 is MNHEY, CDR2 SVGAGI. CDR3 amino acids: CASSLTSMNEQYF. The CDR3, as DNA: TGTGCCAGCAGTTTAACTAGCATGAACGAGCAGTACTTC.

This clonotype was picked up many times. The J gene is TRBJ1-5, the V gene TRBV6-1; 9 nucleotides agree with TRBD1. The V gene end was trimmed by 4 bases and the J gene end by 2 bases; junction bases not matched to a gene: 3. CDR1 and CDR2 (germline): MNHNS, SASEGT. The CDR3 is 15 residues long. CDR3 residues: CASSGTGERNQPQHF. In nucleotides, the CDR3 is TGTGCCAGCAGTGGGACAGGGGAACGCAATCAGCCCCAGCATTTT.

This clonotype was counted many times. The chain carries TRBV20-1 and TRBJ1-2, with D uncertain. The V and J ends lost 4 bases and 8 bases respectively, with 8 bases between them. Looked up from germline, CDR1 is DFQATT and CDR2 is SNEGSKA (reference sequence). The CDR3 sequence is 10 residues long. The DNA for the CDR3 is TGCAGTGCTACCGGCTTGGGCTACACCTTC. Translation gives CSATGLGYTF.

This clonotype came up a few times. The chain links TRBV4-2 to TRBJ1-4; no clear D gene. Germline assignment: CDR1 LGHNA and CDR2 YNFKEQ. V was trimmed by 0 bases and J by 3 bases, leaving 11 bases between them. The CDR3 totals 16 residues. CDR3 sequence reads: CASSQDSGQANEKLFF. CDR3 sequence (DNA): TGTGCCAGCAGCCAAGATTCTGGGCAGGCTAATGAAAAACTGTTTTTT.

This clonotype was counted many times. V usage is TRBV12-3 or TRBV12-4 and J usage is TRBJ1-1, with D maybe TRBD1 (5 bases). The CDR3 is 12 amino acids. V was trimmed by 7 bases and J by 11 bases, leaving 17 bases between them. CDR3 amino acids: CASTLDTGRAFF. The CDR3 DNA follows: TGTGCCAGCACGTTAGATACAGGACGGGCTTTCTTT.

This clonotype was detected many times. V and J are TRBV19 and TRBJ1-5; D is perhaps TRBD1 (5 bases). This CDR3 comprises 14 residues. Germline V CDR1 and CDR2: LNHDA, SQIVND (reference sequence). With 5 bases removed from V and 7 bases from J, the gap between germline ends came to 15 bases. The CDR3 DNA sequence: TGTGCCAGTAGTCAAGAGGGGCTGGGACAGCCCCAGCATTTT. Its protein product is CASSQEGLGQPQHF.

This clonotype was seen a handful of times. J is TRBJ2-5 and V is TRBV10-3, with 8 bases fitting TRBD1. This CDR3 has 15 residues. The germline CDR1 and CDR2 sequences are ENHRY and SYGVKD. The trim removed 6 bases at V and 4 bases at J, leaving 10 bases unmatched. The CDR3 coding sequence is TGTGCCATCAGAGGAGACAGGGGAGAGGGAGAGACCCAGTACTTC. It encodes CAIRGDRGEGETQYF.

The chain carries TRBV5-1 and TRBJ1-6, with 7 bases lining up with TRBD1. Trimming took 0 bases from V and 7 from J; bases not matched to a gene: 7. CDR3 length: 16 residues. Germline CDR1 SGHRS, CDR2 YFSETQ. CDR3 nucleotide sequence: TGCGCCAGCAGCTTGGGTAAAGGGGGCTGGAATTCACCCCTCCACTTT. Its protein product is CASSLGKGGWNSPLHF.

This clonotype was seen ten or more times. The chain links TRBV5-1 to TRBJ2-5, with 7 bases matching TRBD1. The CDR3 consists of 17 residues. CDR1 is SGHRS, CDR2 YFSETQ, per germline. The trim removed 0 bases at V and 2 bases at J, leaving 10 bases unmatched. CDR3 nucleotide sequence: TGCGCCAGCAGCTTGGCCGGGACAGCCGTGCTTCAAGAGACCCAGTACTTC. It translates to CASSLAGTAVLQETQYF. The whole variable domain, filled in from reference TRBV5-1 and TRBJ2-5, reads KAGVTQTPRYLIKTRGQQVTLSCSPISGHRSVSWYQQTPGQGLQFLFEYFSETQRNKGNFPGRFSGRQFSNSRSEMNVSTLELGDSALYLCASSLAGTAVLQETQYFGPGTRLLVL.